This is a list of T cell receptor beta chains from one sample in a study of early T cells in non-severe SARS-CoV-2 infection. TCRdb reanalysed the 5' RACE reads using MiXCR and keeps one entry per CDR3 protein. The sample gives 65,000 to 95,000 distinct CDR3 sequences, 8.5% to 10% of which show up once; 4.8% is in the top ten. Sequencing input: whole blood. The receptor source for this set is an adult who was a healthcare worker with PCR-confirmed SARS-CoV-2 infection or an uninfected control (not recorded which). Both conserved end residues are part of each CDR3.

CDR3aa: CASSPFEKSGQYF
v_gene: TRBV14
j_gene: TRBJ2-7

CDR3aa: CASSLTHTDTQYF
v_gene: TRBV27
j_gene: TRBJ2-3

CDR3aa: CASSLAGTSENTGELFF
v_gene: TRBV5-4
j_gene: TRBJ2-2

CDR3aa: CAIRRAGELFF
v_gene: TRBV10-3
j_gene: TRBJ2-2

CDR3aa: CASSLTTISTDTQYF
v_gene: TRBV5-1
j_gene: TRBJ2-3

CDR3aa: CATSRGDTEYEQYF
v_gene: TRBV15
j_gene: TRBJ2-7

CDR3aa: CASWGAGELFF
v_gene: TRBV12-3/TRBV12-4
j_gene: TRBJ2-2

CDR3aa: CASRPKLRLSQGNEQFF
v_gene: TRBV28
j_gene: TRBJ2-1

CDR3aa: CASSPDPLSGSGDEQFF
v_gene: TRBV11-2
j_gene: TRBJ2-1

CDR3aa: CASSRLAGVADTQYF
v_gene: TRBV11-2
j_gene: TRBJ2-3

CDR3aa: CASSQRAGEQYF
v_gene: TRBV3-1
j_gene: TRBJ2-7

CDR3aa: CASTLTGGLSGANVLTF
v_gene: TRBV7-2
j_gene: TRBJ2-6

CDR3aa: CASSLGISGSGETQYF
v_gene: TRBV5-6
j_gene: TRBJ2-5

CDR3aa: CASSISGSSYNEQFF
v_gene: TRBV7-2
j_gene: TRBJ2-1

CDR3aa: CASSPVAGLGGEQFF
v_gene: TRBV11-3
j_gene: TRBJ2-1

CDR3aa: CSASTGTSSQDTQYF
v_gene: TRBV20-1
j_gene: TRBJ2-3

CDR3aa: CASSPLGQAFNEKLFF
v_gene: TRBV5-1
j_gene: TRBJ1-4

CDR3aa: CASSVGTAGGSPLHF
v_gene: TRBV9
j_gene: TRBJ1-6

CDR3aa: CASSEALGPIPVEQYF
v_gene: TRBV2
j_gene: TRBJ2-7

CDR3aa: CASSLHPSADTQYF
v_gene: TRBV28
j_gene: TRBJ2-3

CDR3aa: CASSSWTGAGDTQYF
v_gene: TRBV28
j_gene: TRBJ2-3

CDR3aa: CASTGTGGYYYGYTF
v_gene: TRBV6-1
j_gene: TRBJ1-2

CDR3aa: CASRKTGENEQFF
v_gene: TRBV11-2
j_gene: TRBJ2-1

CDR3aa: CASSSGLASTDTQYF
v_gene: TRBV28
j_gene: TRBJ2-3

CDR3aa: CASSSSGGTSSTDTQYF
v_gene: TRBV3-1
j_gene: TRBJ2-3

CDR3aa: CASSQGTSGTANTGELFF
v_gene: TRBV7-6
j_gene: TRBJ2-2

CDR3aa: CASSWAGRMAGHSYEQYF
v_gene: TRBV7-2
j_gene: TRBJ2-7

CDR3aa: CASSQGPGSGELFF
v_gene: TRBV3-1
j_gene: TRBJ2-2

CDR3aa: CSVEEGTEAFF
v_gene: TRBV29-1
j_gene: TRBJ1-1

CDR3aa: CASSSDSYEKLFF
v_gene: TRBV5-1
j_gene: TRBJ1-4

CDR3aa: CSASRLGGNSPLHF
v_gene: TRBV20-1
j_gene: TRBJ1-6

CDR3aa: CASSYRLAYEQYF
v_gene: TRBV6-6
j_gene: TRBJ2-7

CDR3aa: CSARDDRTATEAFF
v_gene: TRBV20-1
j_gene: TRBJ1-1

CDR3aa: CATSDLNPSGRNEQFF
v_gene: TRBV24-1
j_gene: TRBJ2-1

CDR3aa: CASSPEVGDRDLYGYTF
v_gene: TRBV19
j_gene: TRBJ1-2

CDR3aa: CASSRDTAHEQYF
v_gene: TRBV5-1
j_gene: TRBJ2-7

CDR3aa: CAISGIGVAETQYF
v_gene: TRBV28
j_gene: TRBJ2-5

CDR3aa: CASSKGLAGATDTQYF
v_gene: TRBV7-6
j_gene: TRBJ2-3

CDR3aa: CASSRPPVEAFF
v_gene: TRBV6-7
j_gene: TRBJ1-1

CDR3aa: CASFPLAGGYEQFF
v_gene: TRBV5-1
j_gene: TRBJ2-1

CDR3aa: CSVSSPLHF
v_gene: TRBV29-1
j_gene: TRBJ1-6

CDR3aa: CASSSAQGNEAFF
v_gene: TRBV5-1
j_gene: TRBJ1-1